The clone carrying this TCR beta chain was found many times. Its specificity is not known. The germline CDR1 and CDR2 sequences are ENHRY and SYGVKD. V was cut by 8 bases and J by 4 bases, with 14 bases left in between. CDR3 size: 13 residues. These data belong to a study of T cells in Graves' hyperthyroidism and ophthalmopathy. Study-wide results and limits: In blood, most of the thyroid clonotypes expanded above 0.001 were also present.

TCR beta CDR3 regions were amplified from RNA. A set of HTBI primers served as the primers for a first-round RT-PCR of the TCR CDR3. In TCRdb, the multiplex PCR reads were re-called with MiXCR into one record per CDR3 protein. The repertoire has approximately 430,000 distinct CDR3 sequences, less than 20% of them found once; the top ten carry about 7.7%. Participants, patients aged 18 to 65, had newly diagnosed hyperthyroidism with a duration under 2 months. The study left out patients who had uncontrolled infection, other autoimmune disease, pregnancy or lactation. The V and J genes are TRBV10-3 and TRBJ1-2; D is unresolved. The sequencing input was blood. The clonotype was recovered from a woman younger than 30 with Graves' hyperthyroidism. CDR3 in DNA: TGTGCCATCGGCGGTGGACGGTCCTATGGCTACACCTTC. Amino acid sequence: CAIGGGRSYGYTF.